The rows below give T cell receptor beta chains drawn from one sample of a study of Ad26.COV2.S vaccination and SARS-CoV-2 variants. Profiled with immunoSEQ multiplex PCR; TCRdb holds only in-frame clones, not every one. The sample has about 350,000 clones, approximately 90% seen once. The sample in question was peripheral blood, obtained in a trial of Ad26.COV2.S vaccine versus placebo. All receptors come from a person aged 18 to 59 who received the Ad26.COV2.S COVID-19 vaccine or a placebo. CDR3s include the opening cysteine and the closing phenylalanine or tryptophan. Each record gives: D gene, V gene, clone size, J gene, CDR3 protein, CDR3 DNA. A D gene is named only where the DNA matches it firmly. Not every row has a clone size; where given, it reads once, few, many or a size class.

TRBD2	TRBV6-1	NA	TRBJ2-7	CASSESYSQGLAFSYEQYF	TGTGCCAGCAGTGAGAGTTACAGTCAGGGACTAGCGTTTTCCTACGAGCAGTACTTC
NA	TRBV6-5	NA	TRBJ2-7	CASRRDSSYEQYF	TGTGCCAGCAGACGTGACAGTTCCTACGAGCAGTACTTC
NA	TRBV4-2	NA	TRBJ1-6	CASTLNPAGGSVEALHF	TGTGCCAGCACCCTAAATCCGGCCGGGGGATCAGTAGAGGCCCTCCACTTT
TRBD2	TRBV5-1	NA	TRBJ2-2	CASSLGTSDTGELFF	TGCGCCAGCAGCTTGGGGACTAGCGACACCGGGGAGCTGTTTTTT
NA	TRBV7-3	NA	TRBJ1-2	CASSPSAGNYGYTF	TGTGCCAGCAGCCCCAGTGCCGGCAACTATGGCTACACCTTC
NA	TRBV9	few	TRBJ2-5	CASSALVGETQYF	TGTGCCAGCAGCGCCCTGGTTGGGGAGACCCAGTACTTC
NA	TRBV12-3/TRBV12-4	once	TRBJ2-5	CASRSGRWTQYF	TGTGCCAGCAGGTCGGGACGTTGGACCCAGTACTTC
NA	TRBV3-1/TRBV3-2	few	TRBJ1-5	CASSQGAISNQPQHF	TGTGCCAGCAGTCAAGGGGCTATTAGCAATCAGCCCCAGCATTTT
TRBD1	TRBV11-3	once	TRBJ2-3	CASSLWTGGSDTQYF	TGTGCCAGCAGCTTATGGACAGGGGGCTCAGATACGCAGTATTTT
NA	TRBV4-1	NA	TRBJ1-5	CASMRLGSLNQPQHF	TGCGCCAGCATGAGGTTGGGGTCCCTCAATCAGCCCCAGCATTTT
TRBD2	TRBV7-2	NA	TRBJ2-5	CASSPGLAGGETQYF	TGTGCCAGCAGCCCCGGACTAGCGGGTGGAGAGACCCAGTACTTC
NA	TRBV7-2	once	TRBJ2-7	CASSSRAAGQYEQYF	TGTGCCAGCAGCTCCCGGGCCGCCGGCCAATACGAGCAGTACTTC
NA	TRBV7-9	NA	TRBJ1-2	CASSPSGANYGYTF	TGTGCCAGCAGCCCGAGTGGGGCAAACTATGGCTACACCTTC
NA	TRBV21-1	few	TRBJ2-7	CASTPGDGSRDEQYF	TGTGCCAGCACCCCAGGGGACGGGAGTCGCGACGAGCAGTACTTC
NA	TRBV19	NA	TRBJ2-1	CASSTGQGNEQFF	TGTGCCAGTAGTACAGGGCAGGGCAATGAGCAGTTCTTC
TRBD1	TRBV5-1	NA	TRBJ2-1	CASSDGQGGYNEQFF	TGCGCCAGCAGCGATGGACAGGGAGGATACAATGAGCAGTTCTTC
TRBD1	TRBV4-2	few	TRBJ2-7	CASSQGTTGAYSSYEQYF	TGTGCCAGCAGCCAAGGAACTACAGGGGCCTATAGCTCCTACGAGCAGTACTTC
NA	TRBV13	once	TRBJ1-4	CASTEGTNEKLFF	TGTGCCAGCACGGAGGGGACTAATGAAAAACTGTTTTTT
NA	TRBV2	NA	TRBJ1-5	CASRTESNQPQHF	TGTGCCAGTAGGACTGAGAGCAATCAGCCCCAGCATTTT
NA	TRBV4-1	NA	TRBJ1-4	CASSLTDNEKLFF	TGCGCCAGCAGCTTGACGGATAATGAAAAACTGTTTTTT
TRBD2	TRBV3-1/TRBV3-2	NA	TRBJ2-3	CASSQGYGTSGVYGGDTQYF	TGTGCCAGCAGCCAAGGTTACGGGACTAGCGGGGTATATGGCGGAGATACGCAGTATTTT
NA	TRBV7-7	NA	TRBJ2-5	CASSLAILGETQYF	TGTGCTAGCAGCTTAGCGATTTTAGGAGAGACCCAGTACTTC
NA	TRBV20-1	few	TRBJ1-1	CSARGDTEAFF	TGCAGTGCTAGGGGGGACACTGAAGCTTTCTTT
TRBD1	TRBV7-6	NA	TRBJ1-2	CASSPGTGVAYGYTF	TGTGCCAGCAGCCCCGGGACAGGGGTCGCCTATGGCTACACCTTC
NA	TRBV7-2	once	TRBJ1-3	CASGPGSGNTIYF	TGTGCCAGCGGGCCCGGCTCTGGAAACACCATATATTTT
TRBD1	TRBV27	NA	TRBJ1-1	CASARTGSNTEAFF	TGTGCCAGCGCCAGGACAGGGTCGAACACTGAAGCTTTCTTT
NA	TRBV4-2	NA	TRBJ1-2	CASSQVAHTMGGYTF	TGTGCCAGCAGCCAGGTAGCTCATACCATGGGGGGCTACACCTTC
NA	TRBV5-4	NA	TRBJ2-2	CASSAIHRTGELFF	TGTGCCAGCAGCGCCATACACCGGACCGGGGAGCTGTTTTTT
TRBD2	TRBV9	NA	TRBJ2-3	CASSGAGAFGDTQYF	TGTGCCAGCAGCGGGGCGGGAGCGTTCGGAGATACGCAGTATTTT
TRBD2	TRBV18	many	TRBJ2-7	CASSPNSGGLNEQYF	TGTGCCAGCTCACCAAATTCGGGGGGGCTCAACGAGCAGTACTTC
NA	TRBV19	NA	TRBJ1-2	CASHNRGWGYGYTF	TGTGCCAGTCATAATAGGGGTTGGGGTTATGGCTACACCTTC